Listed below are T cell receptor beta chains from one sample, sequenced in a study of human T cells and chemical hapten exposure. TCRdb re-called the RACE reads with MiXCR, one entry per CDR3 protein. The sample has some 100,000 distinct CDR3 sequences, 9.2% seen once; the top ten hold around 3%. The sample was whole blood, taken in connection with sensitization to the hapten diphenylcyclopropenone (DPC). These receptors all stem from a woman between 40 and 55 years old with alopecia areata. Some clones in this sample may be carry-over from other donors' samples. Each CDR3 is given with its conserved first and last residue. D genes are given only for firm matches. The size field is filled for only some rows; it gives once, few, many or a size class.

j_gene: TRBJ2-1; abundance: few; d_gene: NA; v_gene: TRBV29-1; CDR3aa: CSVPGGAYNEQFF; CDR3nt: TGCAGCGTTCCCGGGGGCGCTTACAATGAGCAGTTCTTC
j_gene: TRBJ1-2; abundance: NA; d_gene: TRBD1; v_gene: TRBV7-9; CDR3aa: CASSLEGTGGGYTF; CDR3nt: TGTGCCAGCAGCTTAGAGGGGACAGGGGGCGGCTACACCTTC
j_gene: TRBJ2-3; abundance: NA; d_gene: TRBD1; v_gene: TRBV29-1; CDR3aa: CSVDAGTGLGTDTQYF; CDR3nt: TGCAGCGTTGATGCCGGGACAGGTTTAGGCACAGATACGCAGTATTTT
j_gene: TRBJ1-1; abundance: NA; d_gene: NA; v_gene: TRBV9; CDR3aa: CASSVDEVSGTEAFF; CDR3nt: TGTGCCAGCAGCGTAGATGAGGTCTCGGGCACTGAAGCTTTCTTT
j_gene: TRBJ2-1; abundance: many; d_gene: TRBD2; v_gene: TRBV4-1; CDR3aa: CASSQAPSGGDEQFF; CDR3nt: TGCGCCAGCAGCCAAGCTCCTAGCGGGGGTGATGAGCAGTTCTTC
j_gene: TRBJ2-1; abundance: few; d_gene: TRBD2; v_gene: TRBV27; CDR3aa: CATALAGGNEQFF; CDR3nt: TGTGCCACCGCCTTAGCGGGGGGAAATGAGCAGTTCTTC
j_gene: TRBJ2-4; abundance: NA; d_gene: NA; v_gene: TRBV19; CDR3aa: CASSTRQIAKNIQYF; CDR3nt: TGTGCCAGTAGTACGAGACAGATAGCCAAAAACATTCAGTACTTC
j_gene: TRBJ2-1; abundance: few; d_gene: NA; v_gene: TRBV7-2; CDR3aa: CASSRGSYSYNEQFF; CDR3nt: TGTGCCAGCAGCCGCGGGTCTTACTCCTACAATGAGCAGTTCTTC
j_gene: TRBJ1-1; abundance: many; d_gene: NA; v_gene: TRBV11-2; CDR3aa: CASSSLKKGSNWDRNAEAFF; CDR3nt: TGTGCCAGCAGCTCCTTAAAAAAGGGCTCCAATTGGGACCGCAACGCTGAAGCTTTCTTT
j_gene: TRBJ1-5; abundance: many; d_gene: NA; v_gene: TRBV12-3/TRBV12-4; CDR3aa: CASSLDSENQPQHF; CDR3nt: TGTGCCAGCAGTTTAGACTCGGAAAATCAGCCCCAGCATTTT
j_gene: TRBJ2-1; abundance: NA; d_gene: TRBD1; v_gene: TRBV4-3; CDR3aa: CASNQVQGGNEQFF; CDR3nt: TGCGCCAGCAACCAAGTACAGGGGGGAAATGAGCAGTTCTTC
j_gene: TRBJ2-7; abundance: many; d_gene: NA; v_gene: TRBV5-6; CDR3aa: CASSTGTREVQYF; CDR3nt: TGTGCCAGCAGCACAGGGACCCGTGAAGTGCAGTACTTC
j_gene: TRBJ2-1; abundance: few; d_gene: TRBD2; v_gene: TRBV12-3/TRBV12-4; CDR3aa: CASSFGSGGFF; CDR3nt: TGTGCCAGCAGTTTCGGAAGCGGGGGGTTCTTC
j_gene: TRBJ1-1; abundance: NA; d_gene: NA; v_gene: TRBV18; CDR3aa: CASSLGGGVNTEAFF; CDR3nt: TGTGCCAGCTCCCTCGGGGGGGGTGTGAACACTGAAGCTTTCTTT
j_gene: TRBJ1-4; abundance: few; d_gene: NA; v_gene: TRBV4-1; CDR3aa: CASSQVITATNEKLFF; CDR3nt: TGCGCCAGCAGCCAAGTCATCACTGCAACTAATGAAAAACTGTTTTTT
j_gene: TRBJ1-5; abundance: many; d_gene: NA; v_gene: TRBV5-1; CDR3aa: CASSLGENQPQHF; CDR3nt: TGCGCCAGCAGCTTGGGCGAGAATCAGCCCCAGCATTTT
j_gene: TRBJ2-1; abundance: few; d_gene: NA; v_gene: TRBV6-2/TRBV6-3; CDR3aa: CASSGPRDSSAEQFF; CDR3nt: TGTGCCAGCAGCGGCCCCAGGGACTCCTCGGCTGAGCAGTTCTTC